The subject of this entry is one T cell receptor beta chain. Its antigen is undetermined. This record belongs to a study of cytomegalovirus exposure and HLA in healthy donors. Regarding the study as a whole: Per a later analysis, approximately 16,000 TCR beta sequences showed association with HLA alleles at 0.05 false discovery rate.

The CDR3 consists of 12 residues. Germline V gene sequence: CDR1 LNHDA, CDR2 SQIVND (reference sequence). V was clipped by 2 bases and J by 5 bases, with 6 bases between them. Healthy bone marrow donors supplied every sample. When sampled, the donors appeared nominally healthy, though they likely had unrecorded immune exposures. 60 Vbeta and 13 Jbeta primers were used in PCR. Here immunoSEQ multiplex PCR was the method, and the copy in TCRdb shows in-frame clones only, minus some. Seen here are over 150,000 clones, over 80% observed once, and the top ten hold approximately 1.5%. The V gene is TRBV19, the J gene TRBJ2-5, with a possible D match to TRBD1 (5 bases). The source of this sequence is a girl aged 5 to 17 in good health and CMV-seropositive. The sample taken for sequencing was PBMCs. The CDR3 sequence is CASSISGETQYF. The CDR3, as DNA: TGTGCCAGTAGTATATCAGGGGAGACCCAGTACTTC.